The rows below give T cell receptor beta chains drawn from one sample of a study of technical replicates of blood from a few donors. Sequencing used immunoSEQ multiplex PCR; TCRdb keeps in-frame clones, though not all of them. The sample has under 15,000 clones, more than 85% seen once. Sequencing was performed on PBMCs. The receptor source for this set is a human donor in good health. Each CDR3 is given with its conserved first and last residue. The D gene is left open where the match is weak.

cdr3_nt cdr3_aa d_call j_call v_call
TGTGCCAGCAGGGGAGACAAGCTGAACACTGAAGCTTTCTTT CASRGDKLNTEAFF - TRBJ1-1 TRBV2
TGTGCCAGCAGCTGGACTAGCGGGTACAATGAGCAGTTCTTC CASSWTSGYNEQFF TRBD2 TRBJ2-1 TRBV27
TGCGCCAGCAGCGATTTAATTCTAGCGGGAGGGCCGGATGAGCAGTTCTTC CASSDLILAGGPDEQFF TRBD2 TRBJ2-1 TRBV4-1
TGCAGCGTTGCGCGACAGGGGGGTTCCTACGAGCAGTACTTC CSVARQGGSYEQYF TRBD1 TRBJ2-7 TRBV29-1
TGTGCCAGCAGCCGGAACCCGGGACTAGAGTCCTACGAGCAGTACTTC CASSRNPGLESYEQYF TRBD2 TRBJ2-7 TRBV4-2
TGTGCCAGCAGCAAGACAGGGGTTAGCTCCTACGAGCAGTACTTC CASSKTGVSSYEQYF TRBD1 TRBJ2-7 TRBV28
TGTGCCAGCAGGGTCGAGCGATATGGAGAGACCCAGTACTTC CASRVERYGETQYF - TRBJ2-5 TRBV6-6
TGCGCCAGCAGCTTGGGGATCGCGACAGCCAATGAGCAGTTCTTC CASSLGIATANEQFF - TRBJ2-1 TRBV5-1
TGTGCCAGCAGCTTAGTGGGGCCCGGGGAGCTGTTTTTT CASSLVGPGELFF - TRBJ2-2 TRBV7-6
TGTGCCAGCAGTAGACAACCGCAAGCGGGAGGAAATGAGCAGTTCTTC CASSRQPQAGGNEQFF TRBD2 TRBJ2-1 TRBV6-6
TGTGCCTGGAGTGTAGGTAGCGGGAGGGCCCCAGATACGCAGTATTTT CAWSVGSGRAPDTQYF TRBD2 TRBJ2-3 TRBV30
TGTGCCAGCAGCGTAGCGCTAGCGGGAGGCCTATCCTACAATGAGCAGTTCTTC CASSVALAGGLSYNEQFF TRBD2 TRBJ2-1 TRBV9
TGTGCCAGCAGTTTGTGGGCGACCCATGAGCAGTTCTTC CASSLWATHEQFF - TRBJ2-1 TRBV27